This TCR beta chain was captured by sequencing in a study of CD8 T cells in ankylosing spondylitis. The study, taken as a whole, reports: Roughly eight highly homologous variants made up a TCR beta motif, and this motif appeared characteristic of ankylosing spondylitis blood. Clones linked to disease were reported to show significant enrichment in matched ankylosing spondylitis synovial fluid.

Germline V lookup: CDR1 MNHEY, CDR2 SVGAGI. The CDR3 spans 11 residues. Trimming left V 5 bases short and J 9 bases short, with 7 bases between. TCR beta libraries were made by quantitative 5'-RACE with molecular barcodes. TCRdb passed the 5' RACE reads through MiXCR, listing each CDR3 protein once. The sample comprises about 400,000 distinct CDR3 sequences, 20% of which are singletons, and around 14% rests with the top ten. This clonotype turned up a few times. Its matching antigen is unknown. This receptor was taken from a male donor with ankylosing spondylitis or in good health (not recorded which). What was sequenced was blood, either unsorted or a sorted T cell fraction (not recorded which). The chain employs TRBV6-5 and TRBJ2-2; unclear D gene. The CDR3 spells CASSTGRELFF. The CDR3 DNA sequence: TGTGCCAGCAGTACCGGTCGGGAGCTGTTTTTT.